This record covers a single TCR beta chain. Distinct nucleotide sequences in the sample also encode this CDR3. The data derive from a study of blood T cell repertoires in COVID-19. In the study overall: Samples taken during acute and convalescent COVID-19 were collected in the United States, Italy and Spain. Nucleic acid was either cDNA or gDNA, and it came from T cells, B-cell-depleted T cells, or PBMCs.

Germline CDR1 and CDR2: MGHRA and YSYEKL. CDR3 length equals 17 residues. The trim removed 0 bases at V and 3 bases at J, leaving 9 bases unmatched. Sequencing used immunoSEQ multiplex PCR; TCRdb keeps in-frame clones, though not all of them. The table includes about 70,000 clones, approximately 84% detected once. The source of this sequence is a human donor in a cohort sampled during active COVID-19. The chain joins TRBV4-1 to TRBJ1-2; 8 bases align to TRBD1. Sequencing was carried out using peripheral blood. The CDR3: CASSQEFQGAGYYGYTF. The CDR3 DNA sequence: TGCGCCAGCAGCCAAGAGTTCCAGGGGGCGGGCTACTATGGCTACACCTTC.